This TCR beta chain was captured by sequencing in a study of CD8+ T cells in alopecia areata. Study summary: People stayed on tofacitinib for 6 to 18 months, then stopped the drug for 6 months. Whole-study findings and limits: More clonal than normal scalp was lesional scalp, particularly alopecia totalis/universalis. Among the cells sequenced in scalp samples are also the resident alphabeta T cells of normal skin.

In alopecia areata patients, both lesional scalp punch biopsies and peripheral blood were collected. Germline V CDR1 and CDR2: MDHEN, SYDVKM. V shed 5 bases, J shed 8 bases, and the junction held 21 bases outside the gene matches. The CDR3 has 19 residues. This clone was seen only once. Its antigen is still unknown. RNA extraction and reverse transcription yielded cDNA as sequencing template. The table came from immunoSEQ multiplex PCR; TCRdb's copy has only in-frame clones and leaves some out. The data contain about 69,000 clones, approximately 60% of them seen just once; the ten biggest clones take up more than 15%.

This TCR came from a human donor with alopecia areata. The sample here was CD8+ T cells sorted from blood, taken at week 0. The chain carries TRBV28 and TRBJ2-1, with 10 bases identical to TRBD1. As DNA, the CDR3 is TGTGCCAGCAGTCTACCCTCGGGACCGGGACAGGGGTCTGTCTATGAGCAGTTCTTC. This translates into CASSLPSGPGQGSVYEQFF.